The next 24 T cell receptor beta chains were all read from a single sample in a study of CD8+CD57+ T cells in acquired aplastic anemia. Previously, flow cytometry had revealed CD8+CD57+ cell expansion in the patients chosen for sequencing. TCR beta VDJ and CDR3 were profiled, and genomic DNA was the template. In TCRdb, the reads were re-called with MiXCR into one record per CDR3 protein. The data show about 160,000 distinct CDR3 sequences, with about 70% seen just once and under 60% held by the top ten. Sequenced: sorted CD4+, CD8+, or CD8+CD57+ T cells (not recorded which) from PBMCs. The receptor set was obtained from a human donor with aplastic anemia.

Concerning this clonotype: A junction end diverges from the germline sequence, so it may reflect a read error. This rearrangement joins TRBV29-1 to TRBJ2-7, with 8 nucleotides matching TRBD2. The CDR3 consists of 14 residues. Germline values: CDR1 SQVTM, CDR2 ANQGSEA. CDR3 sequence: CSVEDPGLAYEQYF. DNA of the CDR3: TGCAGCGTGGAAGACCCGGGACTAGCCTACGAGCAGTACTTC.

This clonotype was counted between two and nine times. Here the CDR3 DNA reads TGTGCCAGCAGTTTCGACAGGGCAGATACGCAGTATTTT. This encodes CASSFDRADTQYF. The rearrangement links TRBV12-3 or TRBV12-4 to TRBJ2-3, with TRBD1 matching over 7 bases. CDR3 length equals 13 residues. J was trimmed by 4 bases and V by 3 bases; bases with no gene match: 1.

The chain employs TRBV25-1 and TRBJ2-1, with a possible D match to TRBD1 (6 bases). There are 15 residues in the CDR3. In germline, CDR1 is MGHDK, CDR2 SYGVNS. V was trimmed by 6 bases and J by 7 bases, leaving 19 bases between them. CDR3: CASSVVVRGRNEQFF. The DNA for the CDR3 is TGTGCCAGCAGCGTAGTAGTCAGGGGAAGAAATGAGCAGTTCTTC.

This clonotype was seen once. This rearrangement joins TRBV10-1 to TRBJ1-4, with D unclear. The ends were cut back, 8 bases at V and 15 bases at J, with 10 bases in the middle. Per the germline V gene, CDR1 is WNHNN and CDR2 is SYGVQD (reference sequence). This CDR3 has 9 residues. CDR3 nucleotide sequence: TGCGCCAGCGAGGATACATTGTTTTTT. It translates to CASEDTLFF.

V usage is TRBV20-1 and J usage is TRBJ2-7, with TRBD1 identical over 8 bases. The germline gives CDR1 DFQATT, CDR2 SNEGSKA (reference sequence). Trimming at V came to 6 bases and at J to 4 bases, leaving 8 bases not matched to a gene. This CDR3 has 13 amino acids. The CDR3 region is CSAEGQGAYEQYF. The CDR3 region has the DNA TGCAGTGCCGAGGGGCAGGGGGCTTACGAGCAGTACTTC.

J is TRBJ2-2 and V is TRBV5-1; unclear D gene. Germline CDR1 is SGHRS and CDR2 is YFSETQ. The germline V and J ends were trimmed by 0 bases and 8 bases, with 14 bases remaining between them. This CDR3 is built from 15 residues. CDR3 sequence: CASSLVGGGAGELFF. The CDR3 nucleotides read TGCGCCAGCAGCTTGGTTGGTGGCGGAGCGGGGGAGCTGTTTTTT.

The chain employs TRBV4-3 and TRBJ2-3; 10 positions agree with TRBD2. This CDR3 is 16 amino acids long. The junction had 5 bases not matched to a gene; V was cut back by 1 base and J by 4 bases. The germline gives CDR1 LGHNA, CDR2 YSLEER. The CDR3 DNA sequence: TGCGCCAGCAGCCAAGTGAGAAGCGGGGGGGCAGATACGCAGTATTTT. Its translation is CASSQVRSGGADTQYF.

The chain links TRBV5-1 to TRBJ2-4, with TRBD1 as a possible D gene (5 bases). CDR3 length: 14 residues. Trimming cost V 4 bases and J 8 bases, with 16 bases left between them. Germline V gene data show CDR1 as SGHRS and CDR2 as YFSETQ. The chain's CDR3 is CASSLGHKRDIQYF. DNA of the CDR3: TGCGCCAGCAGCCTAGGACATAAAAGGGACATTCAGTACTTC.

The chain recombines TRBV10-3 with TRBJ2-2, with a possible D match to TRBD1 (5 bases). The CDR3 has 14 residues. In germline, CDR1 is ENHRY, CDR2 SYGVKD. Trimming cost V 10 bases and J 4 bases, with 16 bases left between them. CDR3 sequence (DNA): TGTGCCACCCTCGAAGGGGCGGTCACCGGGGAGCTGTTTTTT. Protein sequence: CATLEGAVTGELFF.

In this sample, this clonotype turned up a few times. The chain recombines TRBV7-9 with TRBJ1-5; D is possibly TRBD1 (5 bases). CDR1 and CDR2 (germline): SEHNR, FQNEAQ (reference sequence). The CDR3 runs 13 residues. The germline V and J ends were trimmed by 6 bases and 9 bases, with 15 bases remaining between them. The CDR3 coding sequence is TGTGCCAGCAGTGACGGGGGATTAGGGCCCCAGCATTTT. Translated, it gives CASSDGGLGPQHF.

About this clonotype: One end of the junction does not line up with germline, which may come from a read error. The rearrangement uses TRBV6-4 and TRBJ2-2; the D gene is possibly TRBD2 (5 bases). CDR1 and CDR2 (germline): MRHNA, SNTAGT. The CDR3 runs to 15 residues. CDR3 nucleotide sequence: TGTGCCAGCAGTGACTCTGACGGGGAAGCCGGGGAGCCGTTTTTT. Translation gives CASSDSDGEAGEPFF.

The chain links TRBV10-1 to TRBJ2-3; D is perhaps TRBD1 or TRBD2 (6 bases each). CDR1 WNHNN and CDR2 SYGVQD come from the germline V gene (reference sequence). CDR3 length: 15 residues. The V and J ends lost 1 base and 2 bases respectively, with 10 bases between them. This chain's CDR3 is CASSELGGSTDTQYF. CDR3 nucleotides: TGCGCCAGCAGTGAGTTGGGGGGCTCCACAGATACGCAGTATTTT.

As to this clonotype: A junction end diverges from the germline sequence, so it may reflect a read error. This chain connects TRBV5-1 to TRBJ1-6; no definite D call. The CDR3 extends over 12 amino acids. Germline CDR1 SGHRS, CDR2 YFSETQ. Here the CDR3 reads CASSGVVSPLHF. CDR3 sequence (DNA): TGTGCCAGCAGCGGGGTGGTTTCACCCCTCCACTTT.

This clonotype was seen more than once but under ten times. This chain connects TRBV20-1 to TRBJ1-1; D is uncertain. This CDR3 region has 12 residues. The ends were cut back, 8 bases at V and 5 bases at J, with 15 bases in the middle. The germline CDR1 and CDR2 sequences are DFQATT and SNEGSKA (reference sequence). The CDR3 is CSYSGPGTEAFF. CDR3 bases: TGCAGTTACTCTGGACCGGGTACTGAAGCTTTCTTT.

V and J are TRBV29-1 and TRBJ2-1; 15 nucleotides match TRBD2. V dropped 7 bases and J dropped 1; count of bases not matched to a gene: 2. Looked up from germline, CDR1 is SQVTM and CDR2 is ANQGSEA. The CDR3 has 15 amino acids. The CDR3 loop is CSAGTSGGSYNEQFF. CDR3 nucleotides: TGCAGCGCGGGGACTAGCGGGGGGTCCTACAATGAGCAGTTCTTC.

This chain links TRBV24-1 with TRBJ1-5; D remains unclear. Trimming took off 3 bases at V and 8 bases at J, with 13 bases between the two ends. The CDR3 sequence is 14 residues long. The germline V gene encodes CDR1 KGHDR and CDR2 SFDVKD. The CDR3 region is CATSDRVGNEPQHF. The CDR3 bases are TGTGCCACCAGTGATAGGGTAGGGAACGAGCCCCAGCATTTT.

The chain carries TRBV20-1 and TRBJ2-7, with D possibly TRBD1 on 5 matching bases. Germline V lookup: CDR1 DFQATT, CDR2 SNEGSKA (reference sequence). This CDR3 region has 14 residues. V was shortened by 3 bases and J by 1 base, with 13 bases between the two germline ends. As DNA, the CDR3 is TGCAGTGCTAGCGGTCGGACACCATCCTACGAGCAGTACTTC. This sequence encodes CSASGRTPSYEQYF.

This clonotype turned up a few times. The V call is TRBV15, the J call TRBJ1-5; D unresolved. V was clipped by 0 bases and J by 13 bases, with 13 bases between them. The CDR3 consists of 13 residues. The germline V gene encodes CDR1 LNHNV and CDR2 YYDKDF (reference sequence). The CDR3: CATSREFGGLQHF. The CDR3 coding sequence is TGTGCCACCAGCAGAGAGTTCGGAGGATTACAGCATTTT. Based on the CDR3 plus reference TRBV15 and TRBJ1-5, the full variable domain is DAMVIQNPRYQVTQFGKPVTLSCSQTLNHNVMYWYQQKSSQAPKLLFHYYDKDFNNEADTPDNFQSRRPNTSFCFLDIRSPGLGDTAMYLCATSREFGGLQHFGDGTRLSIL.

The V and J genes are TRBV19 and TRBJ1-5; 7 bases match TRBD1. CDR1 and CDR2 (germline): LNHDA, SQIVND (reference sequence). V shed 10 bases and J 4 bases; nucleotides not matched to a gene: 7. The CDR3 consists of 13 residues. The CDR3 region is CATSGDRNQPQHF. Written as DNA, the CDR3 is TGTGCCACCAGCGGGGACAGAAATCAGCCCCAGCATTTT.

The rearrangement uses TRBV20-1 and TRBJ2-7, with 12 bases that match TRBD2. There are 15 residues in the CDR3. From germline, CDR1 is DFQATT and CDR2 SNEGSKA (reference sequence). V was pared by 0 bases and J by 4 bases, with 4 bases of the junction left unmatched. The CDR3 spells CSARDRLAGVYEQYF. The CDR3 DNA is TGCAGTGCTAGAGACCGACTAGCGGGAGTTTACGAGCAGTACTTC.

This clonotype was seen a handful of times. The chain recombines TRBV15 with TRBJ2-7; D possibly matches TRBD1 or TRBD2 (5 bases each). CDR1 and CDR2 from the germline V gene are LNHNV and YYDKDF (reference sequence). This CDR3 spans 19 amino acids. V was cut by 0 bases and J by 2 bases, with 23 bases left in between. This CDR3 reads CATSRDGTGGAGRAYEQYF. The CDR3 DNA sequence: TGTGCCACCAGCAGAGACGGAACCGGTGGGGCGGGCCGTGCCTACGAGCAGTACTTC.

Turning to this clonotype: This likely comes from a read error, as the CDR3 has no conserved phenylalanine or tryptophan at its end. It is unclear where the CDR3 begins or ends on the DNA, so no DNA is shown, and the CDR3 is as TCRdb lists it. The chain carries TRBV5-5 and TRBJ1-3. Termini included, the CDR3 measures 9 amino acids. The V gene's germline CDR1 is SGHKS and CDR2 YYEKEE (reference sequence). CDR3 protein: CASSQAREL.

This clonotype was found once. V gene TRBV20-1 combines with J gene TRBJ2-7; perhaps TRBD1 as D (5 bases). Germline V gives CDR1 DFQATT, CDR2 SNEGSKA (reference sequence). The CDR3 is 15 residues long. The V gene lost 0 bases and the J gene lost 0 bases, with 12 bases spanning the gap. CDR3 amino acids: CSARDKGYGSYEQYF. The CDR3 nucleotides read TGCAGTGCTAGAGATAAGGGGTACGGCTCCTACGAGCAGTACTTC.

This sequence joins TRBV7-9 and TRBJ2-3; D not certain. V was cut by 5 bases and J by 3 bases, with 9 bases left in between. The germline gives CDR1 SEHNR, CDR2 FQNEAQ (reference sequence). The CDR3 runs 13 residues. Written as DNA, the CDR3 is TGTGCCAGCAGCAAGACGGATACAGATACGCAGTATTTT. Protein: CASSKTDTDTQYF.